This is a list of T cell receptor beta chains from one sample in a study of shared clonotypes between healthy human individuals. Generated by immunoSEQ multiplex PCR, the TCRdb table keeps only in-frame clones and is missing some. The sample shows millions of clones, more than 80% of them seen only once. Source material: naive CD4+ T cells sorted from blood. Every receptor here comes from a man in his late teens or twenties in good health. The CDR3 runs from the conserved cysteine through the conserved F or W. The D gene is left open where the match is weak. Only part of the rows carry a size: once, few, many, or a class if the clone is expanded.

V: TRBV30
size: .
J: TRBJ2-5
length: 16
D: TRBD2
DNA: TGTGCCTGGGGGAGGGGACTAGCGGGATTACAAGAGACCCAGTACTTC
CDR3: CAWGRGLAGLQETQYF

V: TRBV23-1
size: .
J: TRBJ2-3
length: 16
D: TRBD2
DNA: TGCGCCAGCAGTCAATTTCTGAGCGGGGACACAGATACGCAGTATTTT
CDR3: CASSQFLSGDTDTQYF

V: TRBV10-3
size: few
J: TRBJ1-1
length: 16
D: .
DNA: TGTGCCATCAGTGGATTTAACCCCGGGATGAACACTGAAGCTTTCTTT
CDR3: CAISGFNPGMNTEAFF

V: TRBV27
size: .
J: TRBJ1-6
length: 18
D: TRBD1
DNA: TGTGCCAGCAGCCGACGACAGGGCGAAAGCTCCTATAATTCACCCCTCCACTTT
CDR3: CASSRRQGESSYNSPLHF

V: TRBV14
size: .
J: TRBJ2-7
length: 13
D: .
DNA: TGTGCCAGCAGCCAAGGTTCATTTTCCGAGCAGTACTTC
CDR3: CASSQGSFSEQYF

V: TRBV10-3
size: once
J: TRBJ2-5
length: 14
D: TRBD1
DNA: TGTGCCATCAGTGCGACAGGGGGACAAGAGACCCAGTACTTC
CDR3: CAISATGGQETQYF

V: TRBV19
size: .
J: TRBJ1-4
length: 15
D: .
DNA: TGTGCCAGTATCCTTACCCATGGCACTAATGAAAAACTGTTTTTT
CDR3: CASILTHGTNEKLFF

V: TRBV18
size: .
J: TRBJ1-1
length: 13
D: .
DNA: TGTGCCAGCTCACCTTTCAGTACCCCCGAAGCTTTCTTT
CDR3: CASSPFSTPEAFF

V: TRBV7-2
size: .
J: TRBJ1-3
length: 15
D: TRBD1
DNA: TGTGCCAGCAGCGATAGACAGGGGAGAGGAAACACCATATATTTT
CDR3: CASSDRQGRGNTIYF

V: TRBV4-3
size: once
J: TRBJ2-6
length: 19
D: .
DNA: TGCGCCAGCAGCCCGGAAGGGGACGGCCCAGGCTCTGGGGCCAACGTCCTGACTTTC
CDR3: CASSPEGDGPGSGANVLTF

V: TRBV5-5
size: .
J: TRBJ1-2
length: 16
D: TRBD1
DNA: TGTGCCAGCAGCTGGGGACAGCAAGCCTCTAACTATGGCTACACCTTC
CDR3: CASSWGQQASNYGYTF

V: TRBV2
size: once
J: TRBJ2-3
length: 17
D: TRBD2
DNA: TGTGCCAGCAGTGAGACTAGCGGGAGAGGCAGCACAGATACGCAGTATTTT
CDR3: CASSETSGRGSTDTQYF

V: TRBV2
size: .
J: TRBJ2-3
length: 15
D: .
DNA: TGTGCCAGCGGGGTGGCTTCCCTTGGTGGAGATACGCAGTATTTT
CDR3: CASGVASLGGDTQYF

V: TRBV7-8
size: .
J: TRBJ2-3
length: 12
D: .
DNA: TGTGCCAGCAGCCCAAACACAGATACGCAGTATTTT
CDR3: CASSPNTDTQYF

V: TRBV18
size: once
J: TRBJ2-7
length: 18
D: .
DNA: TGTGCCAGCTCAGCAATCCCGGGAAGGGGCATTATCTCCTACGAGCAGTACTTC
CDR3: CASSAIPGRGIISYEQYF

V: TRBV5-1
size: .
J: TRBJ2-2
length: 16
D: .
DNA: TGCGCCAGCAGCCCGCAAGGCCTGGCGAACACCGGGGAGCTGTTTTTT
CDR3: CASSPQGLANTGELFF

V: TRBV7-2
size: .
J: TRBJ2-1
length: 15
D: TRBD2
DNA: TGCGCCAGCAGCCCCTTGGGACTAGCTTCCCATGAGCAGTTCTTC
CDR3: CASSPLGLASHEQFF

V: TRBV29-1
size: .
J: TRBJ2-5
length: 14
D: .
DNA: TGCAGCGCAGGCGAACTATTCACCAGGGAGACCCAGTACTTC
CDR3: CSAGELFTRETQYF

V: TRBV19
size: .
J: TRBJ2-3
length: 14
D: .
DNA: TGTGCCAGTAGATTACTAGCTAGCACAGATACGCAGTATTTT
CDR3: CASRLLASTDTQYF

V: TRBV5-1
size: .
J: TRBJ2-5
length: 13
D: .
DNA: TGCGCCAGCAGCTTAGGGGGGGAAGAGACCCAGTACTTC
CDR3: CASSLGGEETQYF

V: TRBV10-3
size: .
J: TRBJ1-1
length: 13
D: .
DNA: TGTGCCATCACTTTTGACAGTAACACTGAAGCTTTCTTT
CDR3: CAITFDSNTEAFF

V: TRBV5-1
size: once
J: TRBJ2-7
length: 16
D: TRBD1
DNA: TGCGCCAGCAGCTTGGCCCCCGGGGCAGGGGGCTACGAGCAGTACTTC
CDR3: CASSLAPGAGGYEQYF

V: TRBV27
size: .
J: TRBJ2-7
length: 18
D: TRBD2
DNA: TGTGCCAGCAGTTTTAGCAAGAGCGGGGCGCAATCCCGCGGCGAGCAGTACTTC
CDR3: CASSFSKSGAQSRGEQYF

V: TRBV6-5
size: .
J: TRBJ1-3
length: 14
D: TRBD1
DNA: TGTGCCAGTGCCGCGCGGGACAGGGGAAACACCATATATTTT
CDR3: CASAARDRGNTIYF

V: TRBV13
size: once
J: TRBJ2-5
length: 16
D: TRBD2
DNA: TGTGCCAGCAGCCCCCTGACTAGCGGGGGGCCGGAGACCCAGTACTTC
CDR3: CASSPLTSGGPETQYF

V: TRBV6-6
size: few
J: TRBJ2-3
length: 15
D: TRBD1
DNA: TGTGCCAGCAGTTACGGGACAGGGAGAACAGATACGCAGTATTTT
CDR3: CASSYGTGRTDTQYF

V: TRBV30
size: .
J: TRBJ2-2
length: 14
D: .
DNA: TGTGCCTGGAGTACCCAGACTTACACCGGGGAGCTGTTTTTT
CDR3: CAWSTQTYTGELFF

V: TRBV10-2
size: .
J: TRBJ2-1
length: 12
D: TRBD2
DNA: TGCGCCAGCAGTGAATTTGAGCGGGGGCATTTCTTC
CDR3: CASSEFERGHFF

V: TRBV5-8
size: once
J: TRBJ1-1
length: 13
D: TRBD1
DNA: TGTGCCAGCAGCGGGGACAGGGAGACTGAAGCTTTCTTT
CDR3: CASSGDRETEAFF

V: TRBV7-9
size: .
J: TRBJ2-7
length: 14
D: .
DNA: TGTGCCAGCAGCTCCCGGGCCGGGATCTACGAGCAGTACTTC
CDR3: CASSSRAGIYEQYF

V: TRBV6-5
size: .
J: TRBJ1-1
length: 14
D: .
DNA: TGTGCCAGCACCAACGGGGGGTCCCACACTGAAGCTTTCTTT
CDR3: CASTNGGSHTEAFF

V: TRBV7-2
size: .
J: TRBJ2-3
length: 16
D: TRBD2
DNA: TGTGCCAGCAGCCTACCCGGGACTAGCGTCTCAGATACGCAGTATTTT
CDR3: CASSLPGTSVSDTQYF

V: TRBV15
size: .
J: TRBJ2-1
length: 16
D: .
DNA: TGTGCCACCAGCAGAAATACGGGTTGGGGCAGGGATGAGCAGTTCTTC
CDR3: CATSRNTGWGRDEQFF

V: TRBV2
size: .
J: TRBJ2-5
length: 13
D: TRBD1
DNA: TGTGCCAGCGTGAGGGACAGCCAAGAGACCCAGTACTTC
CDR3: CASVRDSQETQYF

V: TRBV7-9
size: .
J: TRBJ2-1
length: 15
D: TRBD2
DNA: TGTGCCAGCAGCCGAACTAGCGGGAGGGTTGATGAGCAGTTCTTC
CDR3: CASSRTSGRVDEQFF

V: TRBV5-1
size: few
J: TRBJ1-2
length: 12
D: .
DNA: TGCGCCAGCAGCGAAGGGTTGAATGGCTACACCTTC
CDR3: CASSEGLNGYTF

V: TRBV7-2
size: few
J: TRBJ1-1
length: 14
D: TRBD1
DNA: TGTGCCAGCAGACAGACAGGGGGGATCTCTGAAGCTTTCTTT
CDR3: CASRQTGGISEAFF

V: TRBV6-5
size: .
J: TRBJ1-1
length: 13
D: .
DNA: TGTGCCAGCAGTTACAGAGGGGCCATGGAAGCTTTCTTT
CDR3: CASSYRGAMEAFF

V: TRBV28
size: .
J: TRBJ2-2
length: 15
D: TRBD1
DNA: TGTGCCAGCAGTACGCCAGGGGGTAACACCGGGGAGCTGTTTTTT
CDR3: CASSTPGGNTGELFF

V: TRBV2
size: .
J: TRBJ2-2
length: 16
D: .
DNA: TGTGCCAGCAGTGGGGACATCCAGAAGAACACCGGGGAGCTGTTTTTT
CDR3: CASSGDIQKNTGELFF

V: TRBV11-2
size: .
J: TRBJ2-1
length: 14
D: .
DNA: TGTGCCAGCAGCCCCACACTTATCTACAATGAGCAGTTCTTC
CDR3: CASSPTLIYNEQFF

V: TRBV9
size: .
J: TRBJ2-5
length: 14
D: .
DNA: TGTGCCAGCAGCGCCTCTGGCGGCCAAGAGACCCAGTACTTC
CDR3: CASSASGGQETQYF

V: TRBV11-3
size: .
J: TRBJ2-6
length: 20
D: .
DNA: TGTGCCAGCTTTTTCGAAAGGGCAGCTACACCTATCTCTGGGGCCAACGTCCTGACTTTC
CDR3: CASFFERAATPISGANVLTF

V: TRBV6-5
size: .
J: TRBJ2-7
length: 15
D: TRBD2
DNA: TGTGCCAGCAGTACGGGACTAGCGGGATCCTACGAGCAGTACTTC
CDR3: CASSTGLAGSYEQYF

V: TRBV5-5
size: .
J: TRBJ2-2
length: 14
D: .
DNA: TGTGCCAGCAGCCGGACAGTGAACACCGGGGAGCTGTTTTTT
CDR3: CASSRTVNTGELFF

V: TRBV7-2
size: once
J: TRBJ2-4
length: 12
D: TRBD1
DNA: TGTGCCAGCTCGGCCCAGGGGGACATTCAGTACTTC
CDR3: CASSAQGDIQYF

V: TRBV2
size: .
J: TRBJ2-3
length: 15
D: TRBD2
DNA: TGTGCCAGCAGGCCCGGGACTACCAACACAGATACGCAGTATTTT
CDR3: CASRPGTTNTDTQYF

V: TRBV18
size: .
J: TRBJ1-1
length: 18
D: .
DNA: TGTGCCAGCTCCCCTGGAGTGGAGGGGCGTCTACAGAACACTGAAGCTTTCTTT
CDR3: CASSPGVEGRLQNTEAFF

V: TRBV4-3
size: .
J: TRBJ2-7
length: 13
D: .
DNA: TGCGCCAGCAGCCAATGGTTGACCTACGAGCAGTACTTC
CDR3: CASSQWLTYEQYF